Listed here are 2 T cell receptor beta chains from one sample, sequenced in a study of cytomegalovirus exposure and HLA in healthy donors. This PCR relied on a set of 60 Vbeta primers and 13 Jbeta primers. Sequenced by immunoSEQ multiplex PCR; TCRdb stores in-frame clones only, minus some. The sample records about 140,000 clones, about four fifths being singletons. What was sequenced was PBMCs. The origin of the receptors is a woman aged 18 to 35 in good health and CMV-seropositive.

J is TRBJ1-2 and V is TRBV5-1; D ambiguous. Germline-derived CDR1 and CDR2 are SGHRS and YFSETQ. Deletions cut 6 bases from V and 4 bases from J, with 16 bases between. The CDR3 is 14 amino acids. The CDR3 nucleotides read TGCGCCAGCAACCGAGAGGGTCCGGGCTATGGCTACACCTTC. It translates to CASNREGPGYGYTF.

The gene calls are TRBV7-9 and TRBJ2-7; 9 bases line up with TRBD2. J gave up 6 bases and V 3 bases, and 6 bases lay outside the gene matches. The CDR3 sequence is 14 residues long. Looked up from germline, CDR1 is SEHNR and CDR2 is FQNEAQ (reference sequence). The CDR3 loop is CASSFEKRGAEQYF. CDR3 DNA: TGTGCCAGCAGCTTCGAGAAGCGGGGGGCCGAGCAGTACTTC.